Each of the 22 T cell receptor beta chains below was sequenced from the same sample in a study of response to subunit inactivated influenza vaccine. One entry per CDR3 protein, called by TCRdb with MiXCR from the RT-PCR reads. Of about 540,000 distinct CDR3 sequences in the sample, roughly a quarter were seen once. These data were likewise used in another study, on T cells expressing NK-cell markers. That report notes: Scientists made TCR beta cDNA using 5'RACE template switching with UMIs.

Material: CD4+ T cells sorted from PBMCs, obtained roughly 13 days after vaccination. The receptors originated from a middle-aged man who received an inactivated influenza vaccine.

The chain has TRBV2 and TRBJ1-1; D unresolved. The length of the CDR3 is 13 residues. Trimming stripped 4 bases from V and 0 bases from J, with 6 bases between. Germline loops: CDR1 SNHLY, CDR2 FYNNEI. The CDR3 loop reads CASSVVMNTEAFF. For the CDR3, the DNA is TGTGCCAGCAGTGTTGTGATGAACACTGAAGCTTTCTTT. The entire variable domain, with the rest obtained from reference TRBV2 and TRBJ1-1, is as follows: EPEVTQTPSHQVTQMGQEVILRCVPISNHLYFYWYRQILGQKVEFLVSFYNNEISEKSEIFDDQFSVERPDGSNFTLKIRSTKLEDSAMYFCASSVVMNTEAFFGQGTRLTVV.

The rearrangement uses TRBV29-1 and TRBJ2-3; a possible D gene is TRBD1 (5 bases). The CDR3 is 15 residues long. V was trimmed by 0 bases and J by 0 bases, leaving 10 bases between them. Germline V gives CDR1 SQVTM, CDR2 ANQGSEA. The CDR3 bases are TGCAGCGTTGAAGACGCAGGGCCGAGCACAGATACGCAGTATTTT. Protein sequence: CSVEDAGPSTDTQYF.

The chain recombines TRBV28 with TRBJ1-2, with D tentatively TRBD1 (5 bases). The CDR3 spans 15 residues. The germline CDR1 and CDR2 sequences are MDHEN and SYDVKM. Trimming took off 6 bases at V and 4 bases at J, with 18 bases between the two ends. CDR3 region: CASSTPSGRFYGYTF. The CDR3 DNA reads as TGTGCCAGCAGCACGCCCTCAGGGCGCTTCTATGGCTACACCTTC.

The chain couples TRBV3-1 to TRBJ2-6; weak D call: TRBD1 (6 bases). Trimming removed 5 bases from V and 0 bases from J, with 14 bases in between. There are 17 residues in the CDR3. Germline loops: CDR1 LGHDT, CDR2 YNNKEL (reference sequence). CDR3 nucleotide sequence: TGTGCCAGCAGCTCCCGGGACACCTACTCTGGGGCCAACGTCCTGACTTTC. Encoded protein: CASSSRDTYSGANVLTF.

The CDR3 loop is CASSLSGGGAGYGYTF. CDR3 nucleotides: TGTGCCAGCAGCTTATCAGGGGGAGGGGCCGGCTATGGCTACACCTTC. V and J are TRBV7-2 and TRBJ1-2, with 7 bases that match TRBD1. The V segment lost 2 bases and the J segment 4 bases; nucleotides outside the gene matches: 10. The CDR3 extends over 16 amino acids. CDR1 is SGHTA and CDR2 is FQGNSA in the germline V gene.

On this clonotype itself: The junction does not match germline at one end; this may be a read error. The chain recombines TRBV6-2 or TRBV6-3 with TRBJ2-2; a weak D match, TRBD2 (5 bases). The CDR3 length is 14 residues. Germline loops: CDR1 MNHEY, CDR2 SVGEGT. The DNA for the CDR3 is TGTGCCAGCACCCCAGACTTCTCTGTCGGGGAGCTGATTTTT. Protein sequence: CASTPDFSVGELIF.

This clonotype was detected many times. The chain uses TRBV3-1 and TRBJ1-1; maybe TRBD1 (6 bases). This CDR3 spans 15 amino acids. V lost 1 base, J lost 6 bases, and 15 bases lay in between. From germline, CDR1 is LGHDT and CDR2 YNNKEL (reference sequence). Here the CDR3 DNA reads TGTGCCAGCAGCCAAGGGGGGGCTACGTTCGCTGAAGCTTTCTTT. Its translation is CASSQGGATFAEAFF.

V is TRBV20-1 and J is TRBJ1-5; weak D call: TRBD1 (6 bases). The CDR3 has 15 amino acids. CDR1 and CDR2 from the germline V gene are DFQATT and SNEGSKA (reference sequence). The V end lost 3 bases, the J end lost 2 bases, and 14 bases lay between the germline ends. The CDR3 sequence: CSASLQGGGNQPQHF. CDR3 coding DNA: TGCAGTGCTAGCCTACAGGGAGGGGGCAATCAGCCCCAGCATTTT.

This clonotype was observed a handful of times. This rearrangement joins TRBV20-1 to TRBJ2-7; 8 bases line up with TRBD1. The CDR3 runs to 14 residues. The V gene end was trimmed by 6 bases and the J gene end by 2 bases; junction bases not matched to a gene: 9. Germline V CDR1 and CDR2: DFQATT, SNEGSKA (reference sequence). CDR3 amino acids: CSATARDRTYEQYF. For the CDR3, the DNA is TGCAGTGCAACAGCGCGGGACAGGACCTACGAGCAGTACTTC.

This clonotype showed up just a few times. CDR3 sequence: CASSFTTPRDQYF. CDR3 bases: TGTGCCAGCAGCTTTACAACACCGAGGGACCAGTACTTC. This chain uses TRBV7-2 with TRBJ2-5; possibly TRBD2 for D (5 bases). V was cut by 3 bases and J by 10 bases, with 15 bases left in between. Germline loops: CDR1 SGHTA, CDR2 FQGNSA. The CDR3 spans 13 residues.

The chain is built from TRBV15 and TRBJ2-1; D uncertain. The V gene lost 0 bases and the J gene lost 8 bases, with 5 bases spanning the gap. The CDR3 spans 12 residues. The germline CDR1 and CDR2 sequences are LNHNV and YYDKDF (reference sequence). The CDR3 region has the DNA TGTGCCACCAGCAGAGACCATTATGAGCAGTTCTTC. The encoded protein is CATSRDHYEQFF. The whole variable domain, filled in from reference TRBV15 and TRBJ2-1, reads DAMVIQNPRYQVTQFGKPVTLSCSQTLNHNVMYWYQQKSSQAPKLLFHYYDKDFNNEADTPDNFQSRRPNTSFCFLDIRSPGLGDTAMYLCATSRDHYEQFFGPGTRLTVL.

V is TRBV30 and J is TRBJ2-7; D may be TRBD1 or TRBD2 (6 bases each). Germline V lookup: CDR1 GTSNPN, CDR2 SVGIG (reference sequence). CDR3 length: 14 residues. Between the trimmed V and J ends, which lost 5 bases and 0 bases, there was a span of 14 bases. CDR3 in amino acids: CAWSRGGSSYEQYF. In DNA form, the CDR3 reads TGTGCCTGGTCGAGAGGGGGGAGCTCCTACGAGCAGTACTTC. Looking up the rest from reference TRBV30 and TRBJ2-7 gives the full variable domain: SQTIHQWPATLVQPVGSPLSLECTVEGTSNPNLYWYRQAAGRGLQLLFYSVGIGQISSEVPQNLSASRPQDRQFILSSKKLLLSDSGFYLCAWSRGGSSYEQYFGPGTRLTVT.

The rearrangement joins TRBV9 to TRBJ2-1, with TRBD2 identical over 10 bases. The CDR3 length is 15 residues. V was pared by 0 bases and J by 5 bases, with 2 bases of the junction left unmatched. Germline values: CDR1 SGDLS, CDR2 YYNGEE. The DNA of the CDR3 is TGTGCCAGCAGCGTAGGTACTAGCGGGAACAATGAGCAGTTCTTC. Protein sequence: CASSVGTSGNNEQFF.

This clonotype occurred a few times. V and J are TRBV19 and TRBJ2-1; D is possibly TRBD2 (7 bases). V was pared by 8 bases and J by 6 bases, with 20 bases between. Germline V lookup: CDR1 LNHDA, CDR2 SQIVND (reference sequence). The CDR3 consists of 15 residues. For the CDR3, the DNA is TGTGCCAGTTCCGTGAGGGGGAGGGTCCCCAATGAGCAGTTCTTC. Translated, it gives CASSVRGRVPNEQFF. The whole variable domain, remainder taken from reference TRBV19 and TRBJ2-1, is DGGITQSPKYLFRKEGQNVTLSCEQNLNHDAMYWYRQDPGQGLRLIYYSQIVNDFQKGDIAEGYSVSREKKESFPLTVTSAQKNPTAFYLCASSVRGRVPNEQFFGPGTRLTVL.

The chain couples TRBV30 to TRBJ1-2; tentative D call: TRBD1 (5 bases). The V end was cut by 2 bases, the J end by 2 bases, with 12 bases between. Germline values: CDR1 GTSNPN, CDR2 SVGIG (reference sequence). This CDR3 is built from 14 residues. CDR3 region: CAWSTADSNYGYTF. The CDR3 DNA reads TGTGCCTGGAGTACCGCCGACAGCAACTATGGCTACACCTTC.

The rearrangement uses TRBV20-1 and TRBJ1-6; 8 bases are shared with TRBD1. V lost 6 bases to trimming and J lost 7 bases; unmatched junction nucleotides: 5. The CDR3 contains 13 residues. Germline assignment: CDR1 DFQATT and CDR2 SNEGSKA (reference sequence). CDR3 sequence (DNA): TGCAGTGCGAGGACAGGGCACAATTCACCCCTCCACTTT. This gives the protein CSARTGHNSPLHF.

The chain recombines TRBV29-1 with TRBJ2-6, with D unclear. Germline CDR1 is SQVTM and CDR2 is ANQGSEA. The CDR3 runs 13 residues. V lost 3 bases to trimming and J lost 4 bases, with 7 bases between them. CDR3 DNA: TGCAGCGTTGAGCACGCCGGGGCCAACGTCCTGACTTTC. Protein sequence: CSVEHAGANVLTF.

Regarding this clonotype: Its ends do not fully match the called genes, so a read error is possible. The rearrangement links TRBV7-7 to TRBJ2-1; maybe TRBD1 (6 bases). This CDR3 is built from 15 residues. The germline gives CDR1 SSHAT, CDR2 FNYEAQ (reference sequence). CDR3 bases: TGTGCTAGCAGCCGGTCACAGGGCTCCTACAATGAGCAGTTCTTC. Translation: CASSRSQGSYNEQFF.

This clonotype was counted a few times. V gene TRBV12-3 or TRBV12-4 combines with J gene TRBJ1-2; TRBD1 is a possible D gene (5 bases). The V end lost 6 bases, the J end lost 8 bases, and 16 bases lay between the germline ends. The CDR3 extends over 13 amino acids. The CDR3 DNA reads TGTGCCAGCAGCAATGGCAGGGTGACGGGCTACACCTTC. Encoded protein: CASSNGRVTGYTF.

The chain couples TRBV4-1 to TRBJ2-1; 11 positions agree with TRBD2. Germline trimming cut 6 bases from V and 8 bases from J; bases unmatched to any gene: 9. CDR3 length: 15 residues. Per germline, CDR1 MGHRA and CDR2 YSYEKL. This chain's CDR3 is CASRPTSGSLYEQFF. Written as DNA, the CDR3 is TGCGCCAGCAGACCAACTAGCGGGAGTCTCTATGAGCAGTTCTTC.

A remark on this clonotype: Compared with germline, one end of the junction differs, possibly owing to a read error. In DNA form, the CDR3 reads TGTGCCAGCAGCCAAGATCAAGGGAGGCAGGACTTC. Encoded protein: CASSQDQGRQDF. The genes are TRBV3-1 and TRBJ2-5, with D perhaps matching TRBD2 (6 bases). Germline V gives CDR1 LGHDT, CDR2 YNNKEL (reference sequence). The CDR3 spans 12 residues.

The V gene is TRBV28, the J gene TRBJ2-5; D is unclear. CDR1 and CDR2 (germline): MDHEN, SYDVKM. V was shortened by 3 bases and J by 7 bases, with 18 bases between the two germline ends. The CDR3 has 15 amino acids. Here the CDR3 reads CASSFRTSRTGTQYF. The CDR3 coding sequence is TGTGCCAGCAGTTTCCGGACCTCCCGGACGGGGACCCAGTACTTC.